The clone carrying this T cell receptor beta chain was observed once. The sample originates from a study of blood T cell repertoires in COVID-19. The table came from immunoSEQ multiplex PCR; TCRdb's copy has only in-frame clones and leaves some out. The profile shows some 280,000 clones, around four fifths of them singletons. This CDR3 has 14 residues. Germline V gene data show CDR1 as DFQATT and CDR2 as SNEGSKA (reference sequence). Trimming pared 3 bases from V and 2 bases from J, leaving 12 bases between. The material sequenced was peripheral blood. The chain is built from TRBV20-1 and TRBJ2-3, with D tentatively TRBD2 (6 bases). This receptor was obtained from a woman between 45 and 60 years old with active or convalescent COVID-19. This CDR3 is CSASYAGSTDTQYF. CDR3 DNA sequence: TGCAGTGCTAGTTACGCGGGGTCCACAGATACGCAGTATTTT.